Listed below are T cell receptor beta chains from one sample, sequenced in a study of cytomegalovirus exposure and HLA in healthy donors. Repertoires were generated with immunoSEQ multiplex PCR, while TCRdb's copy carries only in-frame clones and drops some. The sample shows 90,000 or so clones, around 76% of them seen only once. Sequencing was performed on PBMCs. The receptors were sampled from a man in his thirties or forties in good health and CMV-seropositive. Each CDR3 is given with its conserved first and last residue. D genes are given only for firm matches. Not all rows give a size; the values are once, few, many and, for expanded clones, a class.

J gene: TRBJ2-2
clone size: NA
CDR3 length: 14
V gene: TRBV6-5
D gene: NA
CDR3 DNA: TGTGCCAGCAGTTACTCCAGACAGACCGGGGAGCTGTTTTTT
CDR3 protein: CASSYSRQTGELFF

J gene: TRBJ1-1
clone size: few
CDR3 length: 15
V gene: TRBV30
D gene: TRBD1
CDR3 DNA: TGTGCCTGGAGTGGAGGGACAGGGGTTTTCTCTGAAGCTTTCTTT
CDR3 protein: CAWSGGTGVFSEAFF

J gene: TRBJ2-2
clone size: few
CDR3 length: 16
V gene: TRBV4-3
D gene: TRBD1
CDR3 DNA: TGCGCCAGCAGCCAAGGCTGGACAGGGGGGACCGGGGAGCTGTTTTTT
CDR3 protein: CASSQGWTGGTGELFF

J gene: TRBJ1-2
clone size: NA
CDR3 length: 14
V gene: TRBV11-2
D gene: TRBD1
CDR3 DNA: TGTGCCAGCAGCCAGACAGGGGTGAACTATGGCTACACCTTC
CDR3 protein: CASSQTGVNYGYTF

J gene: TRBJ2-6
clone size: NA
CDR3 length: 17
V gene: TRBV21-1
D gene: NA
CDR3 DNA: TGTGCCAGCAGCAGAAGACAGGACCAGTCTGGGGCCAACGTCCTGACTTTC
CDR3 protein: CASSRRQDQSGANVLTF

J gene: TRBJ2-1
clone size: NA
CDR3 length: 13
V gene: TRBV18
D gene: NA
CDR3 DNA: TGTGCCAGCTGGCGGGGGCTCCGTGATGAGCAGTTCTTC
CDR3 protein: CASWRGLRDEQFF

J gene: TRBJ2-6
clone size: NA
CDR3 length: 16
V gene: TRBV6-4
D gene: NA
CDR3 DNA: TGTGCCAGCAGTGACACCTCGGGGGCTGGGGCCAACGTCCTGACTTTC
CDR3 protein: CASSDTSGAGANVLTF

J gene: TRBJ1-2
clone size: NA
CDR3 length: 15
V gene: TRBV2
D gene: TRBD1
CDR3 DNA: TGTGCCAGCAGGGAGGGACAGGGGTTTACCTATGGCTACACCTTC
CDR3 protein: CASREGQGFTYGYTF

J gene: TRBJ1-3
clone size: NA
CDR3 length: 14
V gene: TRBV6-1
D gene: NA
CDR3 DNA: TGTGCCAGCAAGGGGGAACAAACTGGAAACACCATATATTTT
CDR3 protein: CASKGEQTGNTIYF

J gene: TRBJ2-1
clone size: once
CDR3 length: 15
V gene: TRBV11-2
D gene: TRBD1
CDR3 DNA: TGTGCCAGCAGTGCGCCGGGACAGAGATACAATGAGCAGTTCTTC
CDR3 protein: CASSAPGQRYNEQFF

J gene: TRBJ1-4
clone size: NA
CDR3 length: 16
V gene: TRBV4-1
D gene: NA
CDR3 DNA: TGCGCCAGCAGCCAGCAAGACCGGGTATTTAATGAAAAACTGTTTTTT
CDR3 protein: CASSQQDRVFNEKLFF

J gene: TRBJ2-5
clone size: NA
CDR3 length: 16
V gene: TRBV7-8
D gene: NA
CDR3 DNA: TGTGCCAGCGCCTTGGGATTACTAGCATCCCACGAGACCCAGTACTTC
CDR3 protein: CASALGLLASHETQYF

J gene: TRBJ1-2
clone size: NA
CDR3 length: 13
V gene: TRBV6-1
D gene: NA
CDR3 DNA: TGTGCCAGCAGAACAGGGAATACCTATGGCTACACCTTC
CDR3 protein: CASRTGNTYGYTF

J gene: TRBJ1-1
clone size: few
CDR3 length: 13
V gene: TRBV25-1
D gene: NA
CDR3 DNA: TGTGCCAGCAGTGGGTGGACTGGCACTGAAGCTTTCTTT
CDR3 protein: CASSGWTGTEAFF

J gene: TRBJ2-2
clone size: NA
CDR3 length: 13
V gene: TRBV28
D gene: NA
CDR3 DNA: TGTGCCAGCATGACGGGGAACACCGGGGAGCTGTTTTTT
CDR3 protein: CASMTGNTGELFF

J gene: TRBJ1-1
clone size: few
CDR3 length: 13
V gene: TRBV7-6
D gene: TRBD1
CDR3 DNA: TGTGCCAGCAGCGATGGGACAGCTACTGAAGCTTTCTTT
CDR3 protein: CASSDGTATEAFF

J gene: TRBJ2-7
clone size: NA
CDR3 length: 19
V gene: TRBV4-2
D gene: NA
CDR3 DNA: TGTGCCAGCAGCCAAGATTCGGGCAGGGGGCGCGGGGGCCTCTACGAGCAGTACTTC
CDR3 protein: CASSQDSGRGRGGLYEQYF

J gene: TRBJ2-2
clone size: NA
CDR3 length: 13
V gene: TRBV11-2
D gene: NA
CDR3 DNA: TGTGCCAGCAGCGCGTTGGTCGGCGGGGAGCTGTTTTTT
CDR3 protein: CASSALVGGELFF

J gene: TRBJ1-5
clone size: once
CDR3 length: 14
V gene: TRBV7-2
D gene: NA
CDR3 DNA: TGTGCCAGCAGCTTAGCAGGGGGGGCTCAGCCCCAGCATTTT
CDR3 protein: CASSLAGGAQPQHF

J gene: TRBJ2-5
clone size: NA
CDR3 length: 16
V gene: TRBV11-2
D gene: TRBD2
CDR3 DNA: TGTGCCAGCAGCTCCCGGACTAGGGGAGGGTCGGAGACCCAGTACTTC
CDR3 protein: CASSSRTRGGSETQYF

J gene: TRBJ2-2
clone size: NA
CDR3 length: 16
V gene: TRBV7-8
D gene: TRBD2
CDR3 DNA: TGTGCCAGCAGCTGGAACCCGGGACTAGCGGCCGGGGAGCTGTTTTTT
CDR3 protein: CASSWNPGLAAGELFF

J gene: TRBJ1-6
clone size: NA
CDR3 length: 16
V gene: TRBV6-5
D gene: NA
CDR3 DNA: TGTGCCAGCAGTTTCGCGGGGGTTTCGCTCAATTCACCCCTCCACTTT
CDR3 protein: CASSFAGVSLNSPLHF

J gene: TRBJ2-5
clone size: NA
CDR3 length: 18
V gene: TRBV5-1
D gene: TRBD1
CDR3 DNA: TGCGCCAGCAGCGTCGGAAGAGGAGGGACAGGTGCGACGGAGACCCAGTACTTC
CDR3 protein: CASSVGRGGTGATETQYF

J gene: TRBJ2-7
clone size: NA
CDR3 length: 14
V gene: TRBV27
D gene: TRBD1
CDR3 DNA: TGTGCCAGCAGGGAGACAGGGGGAGGGTTCGAGCAGTACTTC
CDR3 protein: CASRETGGGFEQYF

J gene: TRBJ1-3
clone size: NA
CDR3 length: 16
V gene: TRBV6-6
D gene: NA
CDR3 DNA: TGTGCCAGCAGTCCGACCGGGGGGCACTCTGGAAACACCATATATTTT
CDR3 protein: CASSPTGGHSGNTIYF

J gene: TRBJ1-6
clone size: NA
CDR3 length: 15
V gene: TRBV6-5
D gene: TRBD1
CDR3 DNA: TGTGCCAGCAGGCGCCCGGGACAGGGGGGTTCACCCCTCCACTTT
CDR3 protein: CASRRPGQGGSPLHF

J gene: TRBJ1-2
clone size: NA
CDR3 length: 13
V gene: TRBV28
D gene: TRBD1
CDR3 DNA: TGTGCCAGCAGACCAGGGGGGTACTATGGCTACACCTTC
CDR3 protein: CASRPGGYYGYTF

J gene: TRBJ2-7
clone size: NA
CDR3 length: 14
V gene: TRBV27
D gene: TRBD1
CDR3 DNA: TGTGCCAGCAGTTGGACAGGGGGCTCCTACGAGCAGTACTTC
CDR3 protein: CASSWTGGSYEQYF

J gene: TRBJ2-7
clone size: NA
CDR3 length: 15
V gene: TRBV9
D gene: TRBD1
CDR3 DNA: TGTGCCAGCAGCTCGGCTGGACAGGGGTCCTACGAGCAGTACTTC
CDR3 protein: CASSSAGQGSYEQYF

J gene: TRBJ2-2
clone size: NA
CDR3 length: 12
V gene: TRBV30
D gene: NA
CDR3 DNA: TGTGCCACTTACAGGGTTCCCGGGGAGCTGTTTTTT
CDR3 protein: CATYRVPGELFF

J gene: TRBJ2-5
clone size: once
CDR3 length: 11
V gene: TRBV7-2
D gene: NA
CDR3 DNA: TGTGCCAGCAGCCAGGGGGGGACCCAGTACTTC
CDR3 protein: CASSQGGTQYF

J gene: TRBJ2-3
clone size: once
CDR3 length: 15
V gene: TRBV30
D gene: NA
CDR3 DNA: TGTGCCTGGAGTGTCGGAGTAACTAGCACAGATACGCAGTATTTT
CDR3 protein: CAWSVGVTSTDTQYF

J gene: TRBJ1-5
clone size: few
CDR3 length: 14
V gene: TRBV7-9
D gene: NA
CDR3 DNA: TGTGCCAGCAGCTTAGACGGTCGCAATCAGCCCCAGCATTTT
CDR3 protein: CASSLDGRNQPQHF

J gene: TRBJ2-5
clone size: NA
CDR3 length: 14
V gene: TRBV10-3
D gene: TRBD2
CDR3 DNA: TGTGCCATCAGAGCTGGCGGGGGCCAAGAGACCCAGTACTTC
CDR3 protein: CAIRAGGGQETQYF

J gene: TRBJ2-2
clone size: NA
CDR3 length: 16
V gene: TRBV9
D gene: TRBD1
CDR3 DNA: TGTGCCAGCAGCCCGGGACAGGGGATTATTACCGGGGAGCTGTTTTTT
CDR3 protein: CASSPGQGIITGELFF

J gene: TRBJ1-1
clone size: few
CDR3 length: 13
V gene: TRBV6-1
D gene: TRBD1
CDR3 DNA: TGTGCCAGCCGGACAGGGTTGAACACTGAAGCTTTCTTT
CDR3 protein: CASRTGLNTEAFF

J gene: TRBJ2-5
clone size: NA
CDR3 length: 16
V gene: TRBV7-8
D gene: TRBD2
CDR3 DNA: TGTGCCAGCAGCTTAGAATCTAGCGGAATTCAAGAGACCCAGTACTTC
CDR3 protein: CASSLESSGIQETQYF